The clone carrying this T cell receptor (beta chain) appeared a few times. Its antigen is unknown. Expressed TCRB transcripts were sequenced after all isolated RNA was converted to cDNA. The protocol was immunoSEQ multiplex PCR, while the TCRdb copy is restricted to in-frame clones and leaves out a portion. The data show 300,000 to 450,000 clones, around an eighth seen once. The data belong to a study of beta chain features in type 1 diabetes. The study's findings and limits: The similarity of naive, central memory and Treg TCRB repertoires appeared greater among patients than among healthy donors. Diminished insertions and augmented deletions at VDJ junctions characterized type 1 diabetes patients.

CDR3 length: 16 residues. The germline V gene has CDR1 SGHNT and CDR2 YYREEE (reference sequence). Between the trimmed V and J ends, which lost 0 bases and 9 bases, there was a span of 16 bases. Roughly 110 mL of blood, on average, came from one heparinised draw per donor. Based on CD45RO/CCR7/CD25/CD127/CD95/CD27, CD4+ regulatory, stem cell-like memory, naive and central memory cells were sorted. The TCR was taken from a man younger than 30 in good health. Sequencing was done on a sample of naive CD4+ T cells from blood. The chain combines TRBV5-4 with TRBJ1-6, with no clear D. The CDR3, as DNA: TGTGCCAGCAGCTTGGCCGAGCACCGACTTGGTTCACCCCTCCACTTT. As protein: CASSLAEHRLGSPLHF. Together with reference TRBV5-4 and TRBJ1-6, the CDR3 gives the full variable domain: ETGVTQSPTHLIKTRGQQVTLRCSSQSGHNTVSWYQQALGQGPQFIFQYYREEENGRGNFPPRFSGLQFPNYSSELNVNALELDDSALYLCASSLAEHRLGSPLHFGNGTRLTVT.